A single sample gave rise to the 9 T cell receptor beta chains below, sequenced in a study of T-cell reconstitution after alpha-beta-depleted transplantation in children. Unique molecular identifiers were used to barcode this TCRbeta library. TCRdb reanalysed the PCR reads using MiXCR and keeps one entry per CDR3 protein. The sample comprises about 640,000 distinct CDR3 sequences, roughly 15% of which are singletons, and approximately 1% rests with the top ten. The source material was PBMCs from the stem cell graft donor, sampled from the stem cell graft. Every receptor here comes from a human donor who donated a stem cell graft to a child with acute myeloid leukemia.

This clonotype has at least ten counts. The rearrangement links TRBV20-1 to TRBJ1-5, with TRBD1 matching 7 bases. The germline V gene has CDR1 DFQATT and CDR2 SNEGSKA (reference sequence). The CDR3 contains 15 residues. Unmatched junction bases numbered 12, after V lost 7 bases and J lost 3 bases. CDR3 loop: CSVTATGNPNQPQHF. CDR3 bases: TGCAGTGTTACGGCGACAGGGAACCCCAATCAGCCCCAGCATTTT.

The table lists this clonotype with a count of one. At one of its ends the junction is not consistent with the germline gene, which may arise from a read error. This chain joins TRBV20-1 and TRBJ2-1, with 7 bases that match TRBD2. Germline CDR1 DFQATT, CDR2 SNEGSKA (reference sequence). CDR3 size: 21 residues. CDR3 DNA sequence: TGCTGTGCTAAGGCTCCCGGCATGGGCGGGGGAGTACTGCTGTCCTACAATGAGCAGTTCTTC. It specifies CCAKAPGMGGGVLLSYNEQFF.

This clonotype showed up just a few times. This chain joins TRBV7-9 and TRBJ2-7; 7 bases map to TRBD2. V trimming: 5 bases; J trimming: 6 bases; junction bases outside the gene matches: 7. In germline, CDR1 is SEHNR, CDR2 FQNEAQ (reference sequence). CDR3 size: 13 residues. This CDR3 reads CASSPPGGVEQYF. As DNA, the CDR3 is TGTGCCAGCAGCCCGCCTGGGGGGGTCGAGCAGTACTTC.

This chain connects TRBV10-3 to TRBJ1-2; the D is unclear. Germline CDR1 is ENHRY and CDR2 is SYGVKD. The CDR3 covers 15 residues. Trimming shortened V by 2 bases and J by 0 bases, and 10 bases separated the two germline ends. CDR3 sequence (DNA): TGTGCCATCAGTGAGACAGCAGCCGCTAACTATGGCTACACCTTC. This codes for CAISETAAANYGYTF.

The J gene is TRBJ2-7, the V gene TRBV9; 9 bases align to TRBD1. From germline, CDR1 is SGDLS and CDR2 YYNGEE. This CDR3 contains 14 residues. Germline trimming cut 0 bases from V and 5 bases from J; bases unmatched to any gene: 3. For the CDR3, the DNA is TGTGCCAGCAGCGTAGGGGACAGGGTCCACGAGCAGTACTTC. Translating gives CASSVGDRVHEQYF.

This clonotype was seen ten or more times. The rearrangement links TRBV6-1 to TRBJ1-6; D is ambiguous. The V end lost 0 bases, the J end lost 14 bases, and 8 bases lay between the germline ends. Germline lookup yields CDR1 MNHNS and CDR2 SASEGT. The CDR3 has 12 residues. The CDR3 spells CASSEAYATLHF. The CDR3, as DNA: TGTGCCAGCAGTGAAGCGTATGCTACCCTCCACTTT.

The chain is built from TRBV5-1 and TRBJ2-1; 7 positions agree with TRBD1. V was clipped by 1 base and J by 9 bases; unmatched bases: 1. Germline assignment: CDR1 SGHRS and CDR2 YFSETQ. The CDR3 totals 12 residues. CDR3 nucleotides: TGCGCCAGCAGCTTGAGGGGGCTTGAGCAGTTCTTC. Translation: CASSLRGLEQFF.

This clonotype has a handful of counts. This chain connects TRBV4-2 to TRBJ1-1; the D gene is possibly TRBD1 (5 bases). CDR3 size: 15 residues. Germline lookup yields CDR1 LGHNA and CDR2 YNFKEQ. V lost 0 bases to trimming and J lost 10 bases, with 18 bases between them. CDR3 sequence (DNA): TGTGCCAGCAGCCAAGATCGCACTCAGGGCTTCCGAGCTTTCTTT. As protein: CASSQDRTQGFRAFF.

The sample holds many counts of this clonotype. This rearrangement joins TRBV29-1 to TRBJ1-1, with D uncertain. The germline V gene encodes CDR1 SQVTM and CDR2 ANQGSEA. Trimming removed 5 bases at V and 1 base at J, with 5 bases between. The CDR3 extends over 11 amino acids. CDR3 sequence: CSVPENTEAFF. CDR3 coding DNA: TGCAGCGTTCCGGAGAACACTGAAGCTTTCTTT.